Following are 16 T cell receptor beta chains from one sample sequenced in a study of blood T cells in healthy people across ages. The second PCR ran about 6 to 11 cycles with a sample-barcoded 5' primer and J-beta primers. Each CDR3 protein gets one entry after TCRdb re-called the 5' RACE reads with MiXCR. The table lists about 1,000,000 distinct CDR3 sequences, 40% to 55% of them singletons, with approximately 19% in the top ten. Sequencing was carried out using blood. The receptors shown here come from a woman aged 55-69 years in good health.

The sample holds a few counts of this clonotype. CDR3 sequence (DNA): TGTGCCAGCAGCAAAGCGCTAGGGTTGGGGCGGGCTTTCTTT. It is translated as CASSKALGLGRAFF. V is TRBV21-1 and J is TRBJ1-1; no check of the table's D call, TRBD1, against the DNA was made. TRBV21-1 is labeled a pseudogene. This CDR3 has 14 amino acids.

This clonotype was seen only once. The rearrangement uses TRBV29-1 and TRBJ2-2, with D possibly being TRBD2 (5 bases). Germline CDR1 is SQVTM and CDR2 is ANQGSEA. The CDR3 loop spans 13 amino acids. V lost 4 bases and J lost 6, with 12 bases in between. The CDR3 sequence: CSVGGVGAGELFF. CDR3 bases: TGCAGCGTTGGGGGAGTGGGCGCCGGGGAGCTGTTTTTT.

CDR3 nucleotide sequence: TGTGCCAGCAGCTTTGTCCAGTGCCCAGATACGCAGTATTTT. It is translated as CASSFVQCPDTQYF. The rearrangement joins TRBV12-1 to TRBJ2-3. TRBV12-1 is assigned pseudogene status. The CDR3 runs 14 residues.

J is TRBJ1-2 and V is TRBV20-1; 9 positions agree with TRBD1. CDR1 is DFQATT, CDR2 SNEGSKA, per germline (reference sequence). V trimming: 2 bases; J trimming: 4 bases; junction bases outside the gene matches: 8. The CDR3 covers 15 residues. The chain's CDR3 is CSARRGQGSFYGYTF. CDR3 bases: TGCAGTGCTAGACGCGGACAGGGGTCTTTCTATGGCTACACCTTC.

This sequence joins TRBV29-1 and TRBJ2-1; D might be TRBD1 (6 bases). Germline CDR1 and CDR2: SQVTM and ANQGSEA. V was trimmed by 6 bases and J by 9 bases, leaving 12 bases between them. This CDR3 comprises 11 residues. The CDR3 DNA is TGCAGCGTACCACAGGGTATTGAGCAGTTCTTC. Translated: CSVPQGIEQFF.

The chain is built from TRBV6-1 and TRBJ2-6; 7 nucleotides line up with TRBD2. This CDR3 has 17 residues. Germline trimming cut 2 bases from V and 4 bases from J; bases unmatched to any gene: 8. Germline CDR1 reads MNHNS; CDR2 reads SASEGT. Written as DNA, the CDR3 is TGTGCCAGCAGTGAAATTACATCGGGGGGAGGGGCCAACGTCCTGACTTTC. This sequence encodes CASSEITSGGGANVLTF.

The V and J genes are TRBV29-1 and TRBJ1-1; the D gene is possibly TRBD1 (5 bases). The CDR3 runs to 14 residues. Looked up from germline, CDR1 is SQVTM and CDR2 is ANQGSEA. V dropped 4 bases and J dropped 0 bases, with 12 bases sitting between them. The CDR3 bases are TGCAGCGTTGGGGGAGGGGCAATGAACACTGAAGCTTTCTTT. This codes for CSVGGGAMNTEAFF.

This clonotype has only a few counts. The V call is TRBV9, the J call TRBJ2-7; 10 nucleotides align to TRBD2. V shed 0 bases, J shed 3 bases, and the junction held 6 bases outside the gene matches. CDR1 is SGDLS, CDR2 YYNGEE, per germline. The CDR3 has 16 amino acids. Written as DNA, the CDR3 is TGTGCCAGCAGCGTAGACCCCAGCGGGAGGGGCTACGAGCAGTACTTC. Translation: CASSVDPSGRGYEQYF.

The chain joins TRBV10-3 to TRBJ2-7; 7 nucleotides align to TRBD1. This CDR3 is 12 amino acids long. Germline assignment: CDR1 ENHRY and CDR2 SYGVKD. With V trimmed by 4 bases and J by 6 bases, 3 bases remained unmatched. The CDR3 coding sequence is TGTGCCATCAGTGGTGACAGGGCCGAGCAGTACTTC. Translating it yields CAISGDRAEQYF.

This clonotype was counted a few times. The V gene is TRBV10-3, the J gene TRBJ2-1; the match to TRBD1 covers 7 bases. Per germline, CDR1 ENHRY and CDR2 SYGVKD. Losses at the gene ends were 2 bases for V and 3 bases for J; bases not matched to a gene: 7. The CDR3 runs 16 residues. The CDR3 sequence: CAISEPMGDSYNEQFF. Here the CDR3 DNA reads TGTGCCATCAGTGAGCCGATGGGGGACAGCTACAATGAGCAGTTCTTC.

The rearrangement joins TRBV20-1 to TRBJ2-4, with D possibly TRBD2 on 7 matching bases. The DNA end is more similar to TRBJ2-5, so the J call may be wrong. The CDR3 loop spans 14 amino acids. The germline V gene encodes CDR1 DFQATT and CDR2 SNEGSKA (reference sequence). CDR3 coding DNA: TGCAGTGCTAGTTGGGCGGGGGCGAAAGAGACCCAGTACTTC. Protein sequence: CSASWAGAKETQYF.

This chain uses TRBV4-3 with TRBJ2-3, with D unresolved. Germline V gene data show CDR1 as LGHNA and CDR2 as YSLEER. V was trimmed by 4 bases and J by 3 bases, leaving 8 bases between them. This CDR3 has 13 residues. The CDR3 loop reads CASSPIGTDTQYF. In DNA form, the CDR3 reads TGCGCCAGCAGCCCAATTGGGACAGATACGCAGTATTTT.

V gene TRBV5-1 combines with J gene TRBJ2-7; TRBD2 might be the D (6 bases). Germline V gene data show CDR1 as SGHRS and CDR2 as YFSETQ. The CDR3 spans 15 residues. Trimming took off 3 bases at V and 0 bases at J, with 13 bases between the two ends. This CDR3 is CASSSGTLNSYEQYF. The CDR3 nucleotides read TGCGCCAGCAGCTCCGGGACTCTCAACTCCTACGAGCAGTACTTC.

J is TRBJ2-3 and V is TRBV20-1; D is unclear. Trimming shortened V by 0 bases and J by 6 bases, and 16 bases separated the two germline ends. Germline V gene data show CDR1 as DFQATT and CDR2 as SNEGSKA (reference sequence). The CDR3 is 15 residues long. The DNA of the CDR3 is TGCAGTGCTAGAGACGACACCATACCCGGGGATACGCAGTATTTT. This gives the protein CSARDDTIPGDTQYF.

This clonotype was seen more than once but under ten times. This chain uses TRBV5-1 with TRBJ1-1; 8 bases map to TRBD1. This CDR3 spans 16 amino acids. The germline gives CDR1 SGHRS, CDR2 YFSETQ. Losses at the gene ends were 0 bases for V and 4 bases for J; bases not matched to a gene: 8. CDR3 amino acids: CASSLASGGRGTEAFF. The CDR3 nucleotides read TGCGCCAGCAGCTTGGCATCAGGGGGCCGGGGCACTGAAGCTTTCTTT.

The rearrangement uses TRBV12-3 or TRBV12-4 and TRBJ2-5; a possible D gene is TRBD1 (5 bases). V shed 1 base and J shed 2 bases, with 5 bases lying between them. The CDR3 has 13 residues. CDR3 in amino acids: CASSLDRQETQYF. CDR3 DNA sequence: TGTGCCAGCAGTTTAGACAGGCAAGAGACCCAGTACTTC.